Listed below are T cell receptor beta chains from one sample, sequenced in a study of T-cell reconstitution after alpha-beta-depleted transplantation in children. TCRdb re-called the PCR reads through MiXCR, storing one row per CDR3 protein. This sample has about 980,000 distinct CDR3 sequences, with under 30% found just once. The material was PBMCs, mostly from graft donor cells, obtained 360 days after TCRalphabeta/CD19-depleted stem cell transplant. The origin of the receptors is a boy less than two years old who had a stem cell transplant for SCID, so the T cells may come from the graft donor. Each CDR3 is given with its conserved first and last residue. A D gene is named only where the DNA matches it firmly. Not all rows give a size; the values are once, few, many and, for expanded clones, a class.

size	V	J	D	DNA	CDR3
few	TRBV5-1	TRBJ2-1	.	TGCGCCAGCAGCCCTAGGCCCCAGGGGTCTTACAATGAGCAGTTCTTC	CASSPRPQGSYNEQFF
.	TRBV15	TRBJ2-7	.	TGTGCCACCAGCACAAATCGGATTTACGAGCAGTACTTC	CATSTNRIYEQYF
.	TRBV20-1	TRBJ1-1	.	TGCAGTGCCAACCTTCAGGGGCTATCCCGCGTAGCTTTCTTT	CSANLQGLSRVAFF
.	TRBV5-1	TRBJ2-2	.	TGCGCCAGCAGCTTGACCGCGGGATCGAACACCGGGGAGCTGTTTTTT	CASSLTAGSNTGELFF
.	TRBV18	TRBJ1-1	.	TGTGCCAGCTCACTTGCTGGCCTTGAAGCTTTCTTT	CASSLAGLEAFF
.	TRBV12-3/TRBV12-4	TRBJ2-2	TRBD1	TGTGCCAGCAGTTCGACAGGGCACACCGGGGAGCTGTTTTTT	CASSSTGHTGELFF
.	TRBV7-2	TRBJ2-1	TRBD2	TGTGCCAGCAGCTTAGCAGGGACTAGCGGGGCAAACAATGAGCAGTTCTTC	CASSLAGTSGANNEQFF
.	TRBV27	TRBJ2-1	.	TGTGCCAGCAGTTTAGCGGGGCGGGTCGATGAGCAGTTCTTC	CASSLAGRVDEQFF
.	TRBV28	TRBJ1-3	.	TGTGCCAGCAGTTGGCGGGGGCCTACTGGAAACACCATATATTTT	CASSWRGPTGNTIYF
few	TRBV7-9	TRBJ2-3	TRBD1	TGTGCCAGCAGCCCCCTCGGGACAGACGATCGGGATACGCAGTATTTT	CASSPLGTDDRDTQYF
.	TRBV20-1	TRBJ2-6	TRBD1	TGCAGTGCTAGAGTCAGGGCAGGGGGATCCAACGTCCTGACTTTC	CSARVRAGGSNVLTF
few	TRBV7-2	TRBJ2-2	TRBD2	TGTGCCAGCAGCTTTCCTAGCGGGGGCGTTGGGGAGCTGTTTTTT	CASSFPSGGVGELFF
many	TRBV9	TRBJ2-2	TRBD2	TGTGCCAGCAGCGTTAGCGGGGGGGCCGTTGCCGGGGAGCTGTTTTTT	CASSVSGGAVAGELFF
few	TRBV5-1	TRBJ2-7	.	TGCGCCAGCAGCATAACTAGCCTGAACTCCTACGAGCAGTACTTC	CASSITSLNSYEQYF
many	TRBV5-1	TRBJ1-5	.	TGCGCCAGCAGCTTGGGAGGGGCGACAAACAATCAGCCCCAGCATTTT	CASSLGGATNNQPQHF
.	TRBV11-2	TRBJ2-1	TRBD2	TGTGCCAGCAGCTTAGGTGGGACTAGCGGGGGGCACTCCTACAATGAGCAGTTCTTC	CASSLGGTSGGHSYNEQFF
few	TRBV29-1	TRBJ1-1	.	TGCAGCGTTGGGGTGAACACTGAAGCTTTCTTT	CSVGVNTEAFF
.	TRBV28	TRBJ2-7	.	TGTGCCAGCAGTTTCACCCGGGACTTCCTCTCCTACGAGCAGTACTTC	CASSFTRDFLSYEQYF
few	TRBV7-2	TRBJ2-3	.	TGTGCCAGCAGCTTAGAGCCCCATCGGGCAGATACGCAGTATTTT	CASSLEPHRADTQYF
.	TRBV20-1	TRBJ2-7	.	TGCAGTGCTAGAGCGGGGAAATACTACGAGCAGTACTTC	CSARAGKYYEQYF
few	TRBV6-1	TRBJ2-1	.	TGTGCCAGCTCAAACCAGGGTCTTCGGTACAATGAGCAGTTCTTC	CASSNQGLRYNEQFF
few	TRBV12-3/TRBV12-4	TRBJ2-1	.	TGTGCCAGCACCTCCTGGCAGGGTCCTAATGAGCAGTTCTTC	CASTSWQGPNEQFF
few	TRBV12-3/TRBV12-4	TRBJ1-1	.	TGTGCCAGCAGCGTGACGAACACTGAAGCTTTCTTT	CASSVTNTEAFF
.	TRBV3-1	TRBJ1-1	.	TGTGCCAGCAGCCACCGTTCGGGGCTCACTGAAGCTTTCTTT	CASSHRSGLTEAFF
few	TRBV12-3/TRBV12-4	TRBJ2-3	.	TGTGCCAGCAGTCCCTCCTCTTACACAGATACGCAGTATTTT	CASSPSSYTDTQYF
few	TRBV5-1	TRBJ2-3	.	TGCGCCAGCAGCTTGGTACCCAGGGTGACAGATACGCAGTATTTT	CASSLVPRVTDTQYF
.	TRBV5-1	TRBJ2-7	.	TGCGCCAGCAGCTTAATCAGGAAGGACACCCAGAGCGGCTCCTACGAGCAGTACTTC	CASSLIRKDTQSGSYEQYF
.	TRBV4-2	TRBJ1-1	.	TGTGCCAGCAGCCCCCTAGGCAGCCAGAACACTGAAGCTTTCTTT	CASSPLGSQNTEAFF
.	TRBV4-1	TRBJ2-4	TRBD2	TGCGCCAGCAGCCAAGTGGAGACTAGCGGGGGTGGGTCCAAAAACATTCAGTACTTC	CASSQVETSGGGSKNIQYF
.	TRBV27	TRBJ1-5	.	TGTGCCAGCAGTCCCTTTCGGGGGTATAGCAATCAGCCCCAGCATTTT	CASSPFRGYSNQPQHF
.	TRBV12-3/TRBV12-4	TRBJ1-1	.	TGTGCCAGCAGCGATACCCTGGTCGTAACTGAAGCTTTCTTT	CASSDTLVVTEAFF
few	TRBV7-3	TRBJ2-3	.	TGTGCCAGCAGCCTCGGCCCTACAGGGACCAACACAGATACGCAGTATTTT	CASSLGPTGTNTDTQYF
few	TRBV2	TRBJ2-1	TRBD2	TGTGCCAGCAGTGAAGCCCTGGGACTAGCGGGGGGGCGTGAGCAGTTCTTC	CASSEALGLAGGREQFF
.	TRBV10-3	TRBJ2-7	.	TGTGCCGTCCAGGGCCCGGGCTCCTACGAGCAGTACTTC	CAVQGPGSYEQYF
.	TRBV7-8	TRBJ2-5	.	TGTGCCAGCAGCAGGGGACGGATGTCTTCCCAAGAGACCCAGTACTTC	CASSRGRMSSQETQYF
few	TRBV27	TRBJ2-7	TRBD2	TGTGCCAGCAGTTCAGCGGGGAAGGCATCCGAGCAGTACTTC	CASSSAGKASEQYF
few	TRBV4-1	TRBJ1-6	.	TGCGCCAGCAGCCAAGGTTTCGGAGGGACTTATAATTCACCCCTCCACTTT	CASSQGFGGTYNSPLHF
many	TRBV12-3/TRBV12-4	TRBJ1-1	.	TGTGCCAGCAGTGGGGGAACTGAAGCTTTCTTT	CASSGGTEAFF
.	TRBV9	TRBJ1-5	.	TGTGCCAGCAGCGTAGAAGGGCATGGGCAGCCCCAGCATTTT	CASSVEGHGQPQHF
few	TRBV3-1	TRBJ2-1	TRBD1	TGTGCCAGCAGCCAAGGAGCTGCCTGGGCAGGGGGCCTAACAGGGGAGCAGTTCTTC	CASSQGAAWAGGLTGEQFF
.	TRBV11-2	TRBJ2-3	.	TGTGCCAGCAGCTTTTTCCCCGCGGGGGCCAGCACAGATACGCAGTATTTT	CASSFFPAGASTDTQYF
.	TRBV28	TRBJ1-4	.	TGTGCCAGCGGACGAAATGAAAAACTGTTTTTT	CASGRNEKLFF
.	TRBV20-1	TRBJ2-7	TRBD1	TGCAGTGCTAGAGAGCGATGGACAGGGAGAGGCGAGCAGTACTTC	CSARERWTGRGEQYF
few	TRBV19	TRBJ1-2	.	TGTGCCAGTAGTAAGGGGACCATTTATGGCTACACCTTC	CASSKGTIYGYTF
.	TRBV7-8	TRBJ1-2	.	TGTGCCAGCAGCCCCTACAAGGGGATGAACTATGGCTACACCTTC	CASSPYKGMNYGYTF
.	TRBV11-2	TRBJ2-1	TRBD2	TGTGCCAGCAGCTTACTGGAGCGGGGGGCCTCCAATGAGCAGTTCTTC	CASSLLERGASNEQFF
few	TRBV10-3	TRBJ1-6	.	TGTGCCATCAGGGGGGTGTCGAATTCACCCCTCCACTTT	CAIRGVSNSPLHF
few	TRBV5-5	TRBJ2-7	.	TGTGCCAGCAGCCTACAGGGCCGTGGAGCCTACGAGCAGTACTTC	CASSLQGRGAYEQYF
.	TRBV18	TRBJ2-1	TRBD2	TGTGCCAGCTCACCACGGGGGACTAACTACAATGAGCAGTTCTTC	CASSPRGTNYNEQFF
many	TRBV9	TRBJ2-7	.	TGTGCCAGCGCAAGGACCCAGAAAAGCGAGCAGTACTTC	CASARTQKSEQYF
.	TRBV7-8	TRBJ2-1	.	TGTGCCAGCAGCTATAAGGATCCGCGGTGGGGTAATTACAATGAGCAGTTCTTC	CASSYKDPRWGNYNEQFF
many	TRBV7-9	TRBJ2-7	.	TGTGCCAGCAGTGCACAGGGTTACGAGCAGTACTTC	CASSAQGYEQYF
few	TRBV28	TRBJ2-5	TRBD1	TGTGCCAGCTCTCTTCAACACAGGGGCAAGACCCAGTACTTC	CASSLQHRGKTQYF
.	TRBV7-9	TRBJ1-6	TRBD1	TGTGCCAGCAGCTTGTGGGACAGCACCCAACCCCTCCACTTT	CASSLWDSTQPLHF
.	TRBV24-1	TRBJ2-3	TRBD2	TGTGCCACCAGTGCCCCCTCGGGGGGAAAAAGCACAGATACGCAGTATTTT	CATSAPSGGKSTDTQYF
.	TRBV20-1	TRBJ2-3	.	TGCAGTGCTAGCACTAGAGGTCCAGATACGCAGTATTTT	CSASTRGPDTQYF
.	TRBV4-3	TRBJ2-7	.	TGCGCCAGCAGCCAAGAAGGGGTCGGCTACGAGCAGTACTTC	CASSQEGVGYEQYF
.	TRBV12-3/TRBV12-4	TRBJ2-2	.	TGTGCCAGCAGTACAGCGAGGGGTACCGGGGAGCTGTTTTTT	CASSTARGTGELFF
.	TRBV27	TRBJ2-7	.	TGTGCCAGCAGTCAACACAACAGGGACGAGCAGTACTTC	CASSQHNRDEQYF
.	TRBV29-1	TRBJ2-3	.	TGCAGCGTTAACACGGGACTGGGGCAGTATTTT	CSVNTGLGQYF